This TCR beta chain was captured by sequencing in a study of read filtering for tumor transcriptome and immune sequencing. Whole-study results and caveats: The CD138-negative fraction was mixed bone marrow immune cells, not pure T cells.

V lost 1 base and J 3 bases, leaving 7 bases between the germline ends. Germline V gives CDR1 SQVTM, CDR2 ANQGSEA. This CDR3 region has 13 residues. From roughly 400 ng of RNA, a library with molecular barcoded alpha/delta and beta/gamma adaptors was made. TCRdb reprocessed the reads via MiXCR and lists one record per CDR3 protein. There are some 19,000 distinct CDR3 sequences in the sample; around 20% occur only once, and around 24% lies in the top ten. This clonotype was counted only a few times. No antigen is known for it. The chain employs TRBV29-1 and TRBJ2-1; maybe TRBD2 (5 bases). The source material was a population of CD138-negative cells sorted from bone marrow. This TCR came from a donor at least 40 years old with multiple myeloma. CDR3 region: CSVEAGYYNEQFF. CDR3 sequence (DNA): TGCAGCGTTGAAGCGGGATACTACAATGAGCAGTTCTTC.